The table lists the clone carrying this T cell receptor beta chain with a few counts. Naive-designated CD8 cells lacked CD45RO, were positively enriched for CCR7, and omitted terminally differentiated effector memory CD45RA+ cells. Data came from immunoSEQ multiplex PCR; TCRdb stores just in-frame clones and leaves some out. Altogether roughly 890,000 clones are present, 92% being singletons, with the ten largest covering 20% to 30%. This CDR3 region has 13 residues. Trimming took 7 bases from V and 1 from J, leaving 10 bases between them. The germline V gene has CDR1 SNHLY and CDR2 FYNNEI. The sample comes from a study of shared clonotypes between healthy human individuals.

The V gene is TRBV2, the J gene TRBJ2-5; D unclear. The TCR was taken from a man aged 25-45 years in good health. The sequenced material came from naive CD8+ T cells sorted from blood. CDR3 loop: CASKPRRQETQYF. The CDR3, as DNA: TGTGCCAGCAAGCCTAGGCGCCAAGAGACCCAGTACTTC. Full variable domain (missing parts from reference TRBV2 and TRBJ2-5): EPEVTQTPSHQVTQMGQEVILRCVPISNHLYFYWYRQILGQKVEFLVSFYNNEISEKSEIFDDQFSVERPDGSNFTLKIRSTKLEDSAMYFCASKPRRQETQYFGPGTRLLVL.